These 27 T cell receptor beta chains share one sample of origin, sequenced in a study of blood T cell repertoires in COVID-19. Profiled with immunoSEQ multiplex PCR; TCRdb holds only in-frame clones, not every one. The sample consists of 100,000 to 150,000 clones, approximately 81% of them appearing once. Input material: peripheral blood. The receptors originated from a man aged 35 to 55 with active or convalescent COVID-19.

This rearrangement joins TRBV5-5 to TRBJ2-5, with 9 bases fitting TRBD1. The CDR3 extends over 17 amino acids. Losses at the gene ends were 1 base for V and 5 bases for J; bases not matched to a gene: 12. Germline V gene data show CDR1 as SGHKS and CDR2 as YYEKEE (reference sequence). As DNA, the CDR3 is TGTGCCAGCAGCTTGCAGTTAACCGGGACAGGGAGGGAGACCCAGTACTTC. Translation: CASSLQLTGTGRETQYF.

The rearrangement uses TRBV29-1 and TRBJ1-2; D perhaps matches TRBD1 (6 bases). V was cut by 2 bases and J by 8 bases, with 15 bases left in between. Germline V lookup: CDR1 SQVTM, CDR2 ANQGSEA. The CDR3 runs to 13 residues. CDR3 DNA: TGCAGCGTTGAACAACAGGGCCCAGGGGGCTACACCTTC. Amino acid sequence: CSVEQQGPGGYTF.

This clone has a handful of counts. The V gene is TRBV3-1 (or the pseudogene TRBV3-2), the J gene TRBJ1-2; 7 bases align to TRBD1. The CDR3 sequence is 14 residues long. Germline V lookup: CDR1 LGHDT, CDR2 YNNKEL (reference sequence). V lost 4 bases to trimming and J lost 2 bases; unmatched junction nucleotides: 4. DNA of the CDR3: TGTGCCAGCAGCCGGGGACAGATGAACTATGGCTACACCTTC. This encodes CASSRGQMNYGYTF.

The gene calls are TRBV9 and TRBJ1-5, with D unclear. The CDR3 is 14 residues long. The germline V gene encodes CDR1 SGDLS and CDR2 YYNGEE. Trimming took off 0 bases at V and 6 bases at J, with 10 bases between the two ends. In nucleotides, the CDR3 is TGTGCCAGCAGCGTAGGACAATTGGGTCAGCCCCAGCATTTT. Translating gives CASSVGQLGQPQHF.

V gene TRBV6-5 combines with J gene TRBJ1-6; D is unresolved. The germline gives CDR1 MNHEY, CDR2 SVGAGI. With 2 bases removed from V and 13 bases from J, the gap between germline ends came to 18 bases. The CDR3 contains 15 residues. CDR3 DNA: TGTGCCAGCAGTTACCTGACCGCGGCGGGAGCGCCCCTCCACTTT. This gives the protein CASSYLTAAGAPLHF.

V gene TRBV11-1 combines with J gene TRBJ1-1; D is unclear. This CDR3 has 16 amino acids. CDR1 and CDR2 from the germline V gene are SGHAT and FQDESV (reference sequence). V was cut by 4 bases and J by 3 bases, with 18 bases left in between. The CDR3 sequence is CASSSATTRIYTEAFF. The CDR3 coding sequence is TGTGCCAGCAGCTCTGCAACGACAAGGATCTACACTGAAGCTTTCTTT.

The chain combines TRBV7-2 with TRBJ2-2, with 7 nucleotides matching TRBD1. V shed 5 bases and J 6 bases; nucleotides not matched to a gene: 12. The CDR3 consists of 16 residues. Germline values: CDR1 SGHTA, CDR2 FQGNSA. CDR3: CASSVRDSLGPGELFF. CDR3 DNA: TGTGCCAGCAGCGTACGGGACAGCCTGGGGCCCGGGGAGCTGTTTTTT.

The chain joins TRBV14 to TRBJ2-7; 10 bases map to TRBD2. The ends lost 3 bases at V and 1 base at J; junction bases unmatched: 3. The CDR3 is 15 residues long. From germline, CDR1 is SGHDN and CDR2 FVKESK. CDR3: CASSHILAGSYEQYF. Written as DNA, the CDR3 is TGTGCCAGCAGCCACATACTAGCGGGGTCCTACGAGCAGTACTTC.

The chain joins TRBV5-4 to TRBJ1-2; D ambiguous. CDR3 length: 14 residues. In germline, CDR1 is SGHNT, CDR2 YYREEE (reference sequence). V was clipped by 2 bases and J by 6 bases, with 14 bases between them. CDR3: CASSFAGHEDGYTF. As DNA, the CDR3 is TGTGCCAGCAGCTTTGCTGGTCACGAGGATGGCTACACCTTC.

The CDR3 bases are TGTGCCAGCAGTGAAGAAACAGGGGGCTTTCAGCCCCAGCATTTT. Amino acids: CASSEETGGFQPQHF. The chain joins TRBV6-1 to TRBJ1-5, with 9 nucleotides matching TRBD1. The germline CDR1 and CDR2 sequences are MNHNS and SASEGT. The J segment lost 6 bases and the V segment lost 1 base, leaving 4 bases of the junction unmatched. This CDR3 spans 15 amino acids.

The genes are TRBV30 and TRBJ1-6; weak D call: TRBD1 (5 bases). V lost 0 bases, J lost 8 bases, and 11 bases lay in between. The CDR3 consists of 14 residues. The V gene's germline CDR1 is GTSNPN and CDR2 SVGIG (reference sequence). The CDR3 bases are TGTGCCTGGAGTGTAACCGGGGGGGATTCACCCCTCCACTTT. Amino acids: CAWSVTGGDSPLHF.

The V and J genes are TRBV2 and TRBJ1-1; TRBD1 might be the D (6 bases). The V gene lost 7 bases and the J gene lost 8 bases, with 11 bases spanning the gap. The length of the CDR3 is 11 residues. CDR1 and CDR2 from the germline V gene are SNHLY and FYNNEI. CDR3 nucleotides: TGTGCCAGCACCGGACAGATAGAAGCTTTCTTT. This translates into CASTGQIEAFF.

The V and J genes are TRBV7-9 and TRBJ2-5; D might be TRBD1 (5 bases). The CDR3 is made up of 14 amino acids. Germline V lookup: CDR1 SEHNR, CDR2 FQNEAQ (reference sequence). V was pared by 6 bases and J by 3 bases, with 14 bases between. CDR3 protein: CASRKTGPEETQYF. Here the CDR3 DNA reads TGTGCCAGCAGGAAAACAGGCCCCGAAGAGACCCAGTACTTC.

This rearrangement joins TRBV5-1 to TRBJ1-6; D gene uncertain. This CDR3 has 15 residues. The V gene's germline CDR1 is SGHRS and CDR2 YFSETQ. V was shortened by 4 bases and J by 8 bases, with 16 bases between the two germline ends. The CDR3: CASSLAGSEDSPLHF. The CDR3 nucleotides are TGCGCCAGCAGCCTGGCCGGCAGCGAAGATTCACCCCTCCACTTT.

The V call is TRBV6-2 or TRBV6-3, the J call TRBJ2-1; D may be TRBD1 (6 bases). This CDR3 spans 17 amino acids. The V gene's germline CDR1 is MNHEY and CDR2 SVGEGT. V lost 2 bases and J 10 bases, leaving 24 bases between the germline ends. The CDR3: CASSYERGTVPDEEQFF. The CDR3 DNA follows: TGTGCCAGCAGTTACGAGAGGGGGACCGTCCCAGACGAGGAGCAGTTCTTC.

The V gene is TRBV3-1 (or the pseudogene TRBV3-2), the J gene TRBJ1-6, with D hard to call. The ends were cut back, 1 base at V and 10 bases at J, with 5 bases in the middle. Germline CDR1 reads LGHDT; CDR2 reads YNNKEL (reference sequence). The CDR3 is made up of 12 amino acids. The CDR3: CASSQGASPLHF. CDR3 DNA: TGTGCCAGCAGCCAAGGAGCCTCACCCCTCCACTTT.

The V call is TRBV5-1, the J call TRBJ2-1; the D gene is possibly TRBD1 (6 bases). V was trimmed by 5 bases and J by 6 bases, leaving 18 bases between them. The germline gives CDR1 SGHRS, CDR2 YFSETQ. CDR3 length equals 15 residues. The CDR3 DNA reads TGCGCCAGCAGACCACTCACAGGGTCCCTCAATGAGCAGTTCTTC. Protein sequence: CASRPLTGSLNEQFF.

This chain connects TRBV9 to TRBJ2-2; 7 nucleotides line up with TRBD1. Germline V CDR1 and CDR2: SGDLS, YYNGEE. The CDR3 runs 20 residues. With V trimmed by 4 bases and J by 3 bases, 21 bases remained unmatched. The CDR3, as DNA: TGTGCCAGCAGCTTCAATTATGGGGAACTAGGGGGCCGGGACACCGGGGAGCTGTTTTTT. Protein product: CASSFNYGELGGRDTGELFF.

The V call is TRBV20-1, the J call TRBJ1-3; TRBD1 matches 7 bases. Germline V gene sequence: CDR1 DFQATT, CDR2 SNEGSKA (reference sequence). V shed 3 bases and J 0 bases; nucleotides not matched to a gene: 2. The CDR3 extends over 14 amino acids. The CDR3 loop is CSASRDSSGNTIYF. The CDR3 DNA reads TGCAGTGCTAGTAGGGACAGCTCTGGAAACACCATATATTTT.

V usage is TRBV28 and J usage is TRBJ1-3, with no clear D. CDR3 length equals 13 residues. The germline V gene has CDR1 MDHEN and CDR2 SYDVKM. The V and J ends lost 7 bases and 1 base respectively, with 8 bases between them. CDR3 bases: TGTGCCAGCATCTCGGGATCTGGAAACACCATATATTTT. As protein: CASISGSGNTIYF.

The gene calls are TRBV18 and TRBJ1-4; 8 bases are shared with TRBD1. CDR1 and CDR2 from the germline V gene are KGHSH and LQKENI. V lost 4 bases, J lost 3 bases, and 7 bases stayed unmatched. This CDR3 spans 16 amino acids. The CDR3 reads CASSHTGGSANEKLFF. In DNA form, the CDR3 reads TGTGCCAGCTCACATACAGGGGGAAGCGCTAATGAAAAACTGTTTTTT.

The V and J genes are TRBV5-1 and TRBJ1-1; 10 nucleotides agree with TRBD1. CDR1 and CDR2 (germline): SGHRS, YFSETQ. The CDR3 spans 15 residues. Trimming at V came to 4 bases and at J to 0 bases, leaving 3 bases not matched to a gene. The CDR3 loop reads CASSPGQGLNTEAFF. CDR3 nucleotide sequence: TGCGCCAGCAGCCCGGGACAGGGGTTGAACACTGAAGCTTTCTTT.

This chain connects TRBV7-9 to TRBJ1-2, with 8 bases lining up with TRBD1. This CDR3 region has 14 residues. Germline V gene data show CDR1 as SEHNR and CDR2 as FQNEAQ (reference sequence). After removal of 6 bases from V and 6 bases from J, the junction contained 9 bases not matched to a gene. CDR3 in DNA: TGTGCCAGCAGTTTCACAGGGGGAGAGGATGGCTACACCTTC. This encodes CASSFTGGEDGYTF.

This clone appeared a single time. CDR3 residues: CASSLGGGRGAAFF. As DNA, the CDR3 is TGCGCCAGCAGCTTGGGCGGAGGGAGAGGCGCGGCTTTCTTT. This chain connects TRBV5-1 to TRBJ1-1; D not certain. The CDR3 consists of 14 residues. Trimming removed 0 bases from V and 11 bases from J, with 17 bases in between. The germline V gene has CDR1 SGHRS and CDR2 YFSETQ.

This chain links TRBV6-5 with TRBJ1-6; the match to TRBD1 covers 8 bases. The CDR3 covers 14 residues. Germline V CDR1 and CDR2: MNHEY, SVGAGI. The V and J ends lost 5 bases and 9 bases, in that order; junction bases with no gene match: 6. CDR3 nucleotides: TGTGCCAGCAGTATGGGGACAGGCTTTTCACCCCTCCACTTT. Translated: CASSMGTGFSPLHF.

The rearrangement uses TRBV12-5 and TRBJ2-7; TRBD2 matches at 11 bases. The V segment lost 1 base and the J segment 6 bases; nucleotides outside the gene matches: 5. The germline V gene has CDR1 LGHNT and CDR2 FRNRAP. The CDR3 extends over 15 amino acids. The CDR3 spells CASGLGTSGLAEQYF. The CDR3 region has the DNA TGTGCTAGTGGTTTGGGGACTAGCGGGCTCGCCGAGCAGTACTTC.

The rearrangement uses TRBV30 and TRBJ2-3, with D perhaps TRBD2 (7 bases). Trimming shortened V by 8 bases and J by 6 bases, and 15 bases separated the two germline ends. Germline CDR1 reads GTSNPN; CDR2 reads SVGIG (reference sequence). The CDR3 has 12 residues. This chain's CDR3 is CAREGRGDTQYF. The DNA of the CDR3 is TGTGCCCGTGAGGGGAGGGGGGATACGCAGTATTTT.